Listed below are T cell receptor beta chains from one sample, sequenced in a study of regulatory T cells in long-lasting Graves disease. TCRdb re-derived calls from the multiplex PCR reads in MiXCR, one entry per CDR3 protein. The repertoire holds hundreds of thousands of distinct CDR3 sequences, with 21% as singletons. Sample: peripheral blood mononuclear cells (PBMCs), taken when the disease was refractory, from a patient treated with antithyroid drugs. The receptors derive from a female donor with Graves disease. CDR3s include the opening cysteine and the closing phenylalanine or tryptophan. D genes are given only for firm matches. Expanded clones are given a class, and other clones once, few, many or no size at all.

v_call	clone_size	j_call	d_call	cdr3_nt	cdr3_aa
TRBV20-1	-	TRBJ1-4	-	TGCAGTGCTAGAGATCTCGGGGCCGCGCCGGTCGAAAAACTGTTTTTT	CSARDLGAAPVEKLFF
TRBV7-3	-	TRBJ2-6	-	TGTGCCAGCAGCCTGCGAGCAGGGATTGGGGCCAACGTCCTGACTTTC	CASSLRAGIGANVLTF
TRBV5-4	few	TRBJ2-5	TRBD2	TGTGCCAGCAGCTTGGGGGCGGGAGCACAAGAGACCCAGTACTTC	CASSLGAGAQETQYF
TRBV2	many	TRBJ1-1	-	TGTGCCAGCAGTCAGATCGACCGGGCTGAAGCTTTCTTT	CASSQIDRAEAFF
TRBV24-1	few	TRBJ2-2	-	TGTGCCACCAGTGACCACACCGGGGAGCTGTTTTTT	CATSDHTGELFF
TRBV20-1	-	TRBJ2-7	TRBD1	TGCAGTGCTGGGGACAGGCTAACCTACGAGCAGTACTTC	CSAGDRLTYEQYF
TRBV29-1	few	TRBJ2-7	TRBD1	TGCAGCGTTCTTCAGGGGGCGGGGGAGCAGTACTTC	CSVLQGAGEQYF
TRBV5-1	-	TRBJ1-2	TRBD1	TGCGCCAGCAGCTCGACAGGGGAAGTCTATGGCTACACCTTC	CASSSTGEVYGYTF
TRBV6-1	-	TRBJ2-7	TRBD2	TGTGCCGCGATTCCCACCGGGAGGGCCGCGGGCGAGCAGTACTTC	CAAIPTGRAAGEQYF
TRBV20-1	few	TRBJ1-1	-	TGCAGTGCGGGTAGAACGGGACTGCCGAACACTGAAGCTTTCTTT	CSAGRTGLPNTEAFF
TRBV19	few	TRBJ2-6	-	TGTGCCAGTAGTACGGGGGGCGCCGGGGCCAACGTCCTGACTTTC	CASSTGGAGANVLTF
TRBV2	-	TRBJ2-1	TRBD2	TGTGCCAGCAGTAGGACTAGCGGAACCTACAATGAGCAGTTCTTC	CASSRTSGTYNEQFF
TRBV7-9	-	TRBJ1-1	-	TGTGCCAGCATGGTTAAGATAGGGATTCTTAACACTGAAGCTTTCTTT	CASMVKIGILNTEAFF
TRBV27	few	TRBJ1-3	TRBD1	TGTGCCAGCAGTCCTCGACAGGGAACTGGAAACACCATATATTTT	CASSPRQGTGNTIYF
TRBV29-1	many	TRBJ2-5	TRBD2	TGCAGCGTGCGCGGGGGGGAGGAGACCCAGTACTTC	CSVRGGEETQYF
TRBV2	-	TRBJ2-7	TRBD2	TGTGCCAGCAGGGGACTAGCGGGAGTCGTGTACGAGCAGTACTTC	CASRGLAGVVYEQYF
TRBV6-1	many	TRBJ1-1	-	TGTGCCAGCAGGATAGATGGTACACAGGCCGGTTGGAACACTGAAGCTTTCTTT	CASRIDGTQAGWNTEAFF
TRBV10-3	few	TRBJ1-6	TRBD1	TGTGCCATCAGTGGGGACAGGAATAATTCACCCCTCCACTTT	CAISGDRNNSPLHF
TRBV4-1	few	TRBJ2-7	-	TGCGCCAGCAGCCAAGATTGGTTCGGCAGGACGACCTACGAGCAGTACTTC	CASSQDWFGRTTYEQYF